This T cell receptor beta chain is from a study of T cell responses to AZD1222 COVID-19 vaccine (dated by TCRdb to the early 2020s). For context, the study as a whole: TCR sequencing was performed for roughly 250 trial participants, of whom around 200 were given two doses of AZD1222 and around 26 were given two doses of MenACWY control vaccine. Trial participants were enrolled by age into subgroups of 18-55, 56-69 and 70-plus years, and 148, 28 and 57 TCR-sequenced participants, respectively, were included in these subgroups.

The CDR3 regions of human TCRbeta chains were analyzed by immunosequencing. Concerning the study's data processing: TCRs in the repertoires were compared against a reference library of SARS-CoV-2-specific TCRs that had been generated with the MIRA antigen-specificity platform. Breadth was defined as the fraction of unique TCRs that were SARS-CoV-2-associated, and depth was defined as the fraction of total T cells that were SARS-CoV-2-associated. Each spike-specific TCR was assigned to its reactive spike region and to a CD4 or CD8 class using the MIRA data. Log10-transformed breadth and depth values were compared by one-way ANOVA with Sidak's multiple comparisons tests. Sourced from immuneACCESS, this table was stored by TCRdb with only in-frame sequences that have V and J called. A share of the clones is absent; for the studies checked, an unresolved V gene accounts for under half, and the remainder has no known explanation. The V and J calls and clone size come from that table; D and trimming were worked out from the DNA. This sample comprises fewer than 200,000 clones, around 90% of them detected only once. About 1% of the sample is taken by the ten largest.

The time point label for this specimen denotes: about 28 days (+/-7) after the second vaccine dose. AZD1222 recipients whose second dose came at about 4 weeks and those whose second dose came at about 12 weeks were combined into one group, since spike-specific TCR depth and breadth did not differ between the two schedules. Samples from vaccinated people were obtained from the UK trials COV001 and COV002, which included a single-blind randomized controlled phase 2/3 trial of AZD1222 (ChAdOx1 nCoV-19) in healthy adults. Trial participant PBMC samples were collected at day 0 and day 28 after the second dose for TCRbeta chain sequencing. As encoded in the germline V gene (reference sequence), CDR1 is MNHEY while CDR2 is SMNVEV. Relative to germline, V is 0 bases shorter and J is 6 bases shorter, with 11 bases between their ends. Reading from cysteine to phenylalanine, the CDR3 counts 14 amino acids. Of all the DNA, just the CDR3 is kept, 42 bases in frame from base 1.

The sample holds one count of this clone. Which antigen it targets is not known. No much larger clone exists at a distance of one base, and base qualities are not known. Findings and caveats that apply to the study as a whole: Conclusions about previously exposed vaccinees are limited because only a handful of AZD1222 recipients were SARS-CoV-2 seropositive at baseline. Epitopes outside the regions mutated in the B.1.351 and B.1.1.7 variants were reportedly recognized by nearly half of the unique spike-specific TCRs. Participants were mostly white British, with more females than males. The authors suggested clonal diversity may have been underestimated. Because no day 14 peak-response samples were available, the repertoires could be characterized only after the peak T cell response. The 56-69-year group was small, and its depth increase did not reach significance, likely because of low power. After two AZD1222 doses, spike-specific TCR breadth and depth were significantly higher than at day 0 and than in MenACWY recipients. CD4 TCRs associated with the vaccine covered the entire spike protein, and the dominant responses were in regions 160-218 and 743-854.

This chain is built from TRBV27 and TRBJ1-2; a weak D assignment points to TRBD1 (5 bases agree). The receptor's source is an adult who received the AZD1222 COVID-19 vaccine. The specimen was peripheral blood, collected 28 days after the second AZD1222 dose. DNA sequence: TGTGCCAGCAGTTTATCTGGGGCAGCCAATGGCTACACCTTC. Protein translation: CASSLSGAANGYTF.